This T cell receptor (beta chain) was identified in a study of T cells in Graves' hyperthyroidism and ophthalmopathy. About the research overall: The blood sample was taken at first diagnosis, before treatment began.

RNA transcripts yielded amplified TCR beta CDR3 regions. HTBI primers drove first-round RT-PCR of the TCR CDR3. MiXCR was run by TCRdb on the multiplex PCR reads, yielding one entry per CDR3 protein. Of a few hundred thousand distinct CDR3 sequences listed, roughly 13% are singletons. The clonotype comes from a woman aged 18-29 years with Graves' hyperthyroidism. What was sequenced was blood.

This chain's CDR3 is CASGRGANEQYF. The DNA for the CDR3 is TGTGCCAGCGGAAGAGGGGCCAATGAGCAGTACTTC. This chain uses TRBV7-3 with TRBJ2-7; D tentatively fits TRBD1 or TRBD2 (5 bases each). CDR1 SGHTA and CDR2 FQGTGA come from the germline V gene. The CDR3 totals 12 residues. V lost 8 bases, J lost 7 bases, and 15 bases lay in between.